This T cell receptor beta chain emerged from a study of Ad26.COV2.S vaccination and SARS-CoV-2 variants. Study in general: The authors gave Ad26.COV2.S intramuscularly, either once or twice 56 days apart.

The treatment denotes: 19 received Ad26.COV2.S at low or high dose, single or two shots; about 5 received placebo; per-sample allocation not given. Day 63 after the first vaccine or placebo injection was the time point for sampling. A Boston adult aged 18-55 years was the donor. The V gene lost 0 bases and the J gene lost 0 bases, with 13 bases spanning the gap. Germline CDR1 reads LGHNA; CDR2 reads YSLEER. This CDR3 is 17 amino acids long. This table comes from immunoSEQ multiplex PCR, and its TCRdb copy is limited to in-frame clones, with some not included. The sample includes 400,000 to 500,000 clones, roughly 89% of them seen just once.

The sequence came from a person aged 18-65 years who received the Ad26.COV2.S COVID-19 vaccine or a placebo. The sequencing here drew on peripheral blood, taken in a trial of Ad26.COV2.S vaccine versus placebo. The V call is TRBV4-3, the J call TRBJ2-3; D tentatively fits TRBD1 or TRBD2 (5 bases each). The CDR3 nucleotides are TGCGCCAGCAGCCAAGATGGGACCAGCGGAAGCACAGATACGCAGTATTTT. Amino acids: CASSQDGTSGSTDTQYF.